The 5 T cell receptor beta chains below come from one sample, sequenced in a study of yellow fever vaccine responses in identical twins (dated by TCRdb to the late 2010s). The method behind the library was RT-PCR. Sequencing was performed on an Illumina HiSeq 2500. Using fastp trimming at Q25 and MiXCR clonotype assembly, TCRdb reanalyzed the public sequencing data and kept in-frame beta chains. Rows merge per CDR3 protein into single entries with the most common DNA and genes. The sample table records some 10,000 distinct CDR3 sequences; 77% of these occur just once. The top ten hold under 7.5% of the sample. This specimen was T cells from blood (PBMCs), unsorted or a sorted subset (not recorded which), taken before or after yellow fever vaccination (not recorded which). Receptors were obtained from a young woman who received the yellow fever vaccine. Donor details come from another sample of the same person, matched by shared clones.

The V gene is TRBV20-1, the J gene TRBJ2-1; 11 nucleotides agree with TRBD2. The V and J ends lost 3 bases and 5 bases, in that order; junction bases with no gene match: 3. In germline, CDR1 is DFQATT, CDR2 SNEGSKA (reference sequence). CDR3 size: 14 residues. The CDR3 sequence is CSARGLADHNEQFF. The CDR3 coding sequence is TGCAGTGCTAGGGGACTAGCGGATCACAATGAGCAGTTCTTC.

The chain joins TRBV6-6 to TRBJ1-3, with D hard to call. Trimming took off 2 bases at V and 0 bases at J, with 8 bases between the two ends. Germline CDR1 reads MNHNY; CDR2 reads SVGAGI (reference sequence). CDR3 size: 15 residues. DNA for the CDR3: TGTGCCAGCAGTTACGACGGGAGCTCTGGAAACACCATATATTTT. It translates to CASSYDGSSGNTIYF.

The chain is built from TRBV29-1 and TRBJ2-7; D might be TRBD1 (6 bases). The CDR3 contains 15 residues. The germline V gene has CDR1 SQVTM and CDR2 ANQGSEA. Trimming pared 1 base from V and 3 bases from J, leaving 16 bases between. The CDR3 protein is CSVEVAGGQHYEQYF. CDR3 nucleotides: TGCAGCGTTGAAGTTGCCGGAGGACAGCACTACGAGCAGTACTTC.

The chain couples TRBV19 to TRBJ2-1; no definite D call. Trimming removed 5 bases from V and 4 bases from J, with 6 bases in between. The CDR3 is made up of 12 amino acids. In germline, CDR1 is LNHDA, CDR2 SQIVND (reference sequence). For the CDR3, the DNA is TGTGCCAGTAGTCCGACATACAATGAGCAGTTCTTC. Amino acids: CASSPTYNEQFF.

The CDR3 DNA reads as TGTGCCAGCAGCCCCCCCCTACATAATGAGCAGTTCTTC. This sequence encodes CASSPPLHNEQFF. The chain uses TRBV9 and TRBJ2-1; D gene uncertain. There are 13 residues in the CDR3. Germline CDR1 and CDR2: SGDLS and YYNGEE. Trimming left V 4 bases short and J 7 bases short, with 12 bases between.